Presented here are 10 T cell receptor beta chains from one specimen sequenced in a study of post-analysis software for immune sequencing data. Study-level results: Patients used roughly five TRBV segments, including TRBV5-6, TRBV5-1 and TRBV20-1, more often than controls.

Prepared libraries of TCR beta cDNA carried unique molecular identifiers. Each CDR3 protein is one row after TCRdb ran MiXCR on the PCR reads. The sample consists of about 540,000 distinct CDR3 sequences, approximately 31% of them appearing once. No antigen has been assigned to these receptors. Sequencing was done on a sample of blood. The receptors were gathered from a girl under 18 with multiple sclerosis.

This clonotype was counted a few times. CDR3 protein: CSASDLDPDTQYF. The CDR3 DNA sequence: TGCAGTGCCTCGGACCTAGACCCCGATACGCAGTATTTT. J is TRBJ2-3 and V is TRBV20-1; no clear D. Germline V lookup: CDR1 DFQATT, CDR2 SNEGSKA (reference sequence). The CDR3 runs to 13 residues. V was cut by 6 bases and J by 6 bases, with 16 bases left in between.

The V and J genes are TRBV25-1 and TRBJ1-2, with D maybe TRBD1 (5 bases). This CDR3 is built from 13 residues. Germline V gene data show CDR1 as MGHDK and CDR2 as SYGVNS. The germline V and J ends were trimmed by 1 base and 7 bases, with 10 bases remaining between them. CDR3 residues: CASSEWGESGYTF. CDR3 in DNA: TGTGCCAGCAGTGAATGGGGGGAGAGTGGCTACACCTTC.

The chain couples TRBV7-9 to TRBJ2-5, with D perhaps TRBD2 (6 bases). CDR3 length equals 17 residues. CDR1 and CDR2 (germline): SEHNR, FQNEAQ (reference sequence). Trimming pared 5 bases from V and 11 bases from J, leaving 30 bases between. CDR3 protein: CASSHPWGEAGGNEQYF. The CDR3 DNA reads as TGTGCCAGCAGCCATCCCTGGGGGGAAGCGGGTGGCAATGAGCAGTACTTC. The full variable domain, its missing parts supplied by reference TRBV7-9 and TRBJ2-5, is DTGVSQNPRHKITKRGQNVTFRCDPISEHNRLYWYRQTLGQGPEFLTYFQNEAQLEKSRLLSDRFSAERPKGSFSTLEIQRTEQGDSAMYLCASSHPWGEAGGNEQYFGPGTRLLVL.

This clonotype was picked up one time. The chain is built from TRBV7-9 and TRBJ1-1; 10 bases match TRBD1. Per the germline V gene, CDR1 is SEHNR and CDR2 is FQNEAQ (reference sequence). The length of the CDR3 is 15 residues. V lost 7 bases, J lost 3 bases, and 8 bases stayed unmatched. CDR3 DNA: TGTGCCAGCACCTACCTCGGGACAGGGGACACTGAAGCTTTCTTT. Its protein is CASTYLGTGDTEAFF.

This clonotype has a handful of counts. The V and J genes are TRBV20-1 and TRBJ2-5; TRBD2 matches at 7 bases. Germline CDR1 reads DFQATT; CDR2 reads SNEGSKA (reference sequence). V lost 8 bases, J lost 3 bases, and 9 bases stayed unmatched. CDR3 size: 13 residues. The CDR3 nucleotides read TGCAGTTTTTCTAGCGGTGTTAAAGAGACCCAGTACTTC. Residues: CSFSSGVKETQYF.

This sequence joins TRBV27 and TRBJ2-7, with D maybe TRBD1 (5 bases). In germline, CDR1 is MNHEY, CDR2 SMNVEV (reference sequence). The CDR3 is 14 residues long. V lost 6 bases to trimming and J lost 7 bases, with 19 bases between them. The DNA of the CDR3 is TGTGCCAGCAGGCTCACAGGACGCCTCGAGGAGCAGTACTTC. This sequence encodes CASRLTGRLEEQYF.

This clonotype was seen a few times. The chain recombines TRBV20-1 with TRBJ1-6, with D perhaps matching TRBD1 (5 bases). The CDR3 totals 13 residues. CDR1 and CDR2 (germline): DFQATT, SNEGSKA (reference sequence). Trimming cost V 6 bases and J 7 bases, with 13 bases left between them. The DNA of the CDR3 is TGCAGTGCGGGAGGGACGTCCAATTCACCCCTCCACTTT. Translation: CSAGGTSNSPLHF.

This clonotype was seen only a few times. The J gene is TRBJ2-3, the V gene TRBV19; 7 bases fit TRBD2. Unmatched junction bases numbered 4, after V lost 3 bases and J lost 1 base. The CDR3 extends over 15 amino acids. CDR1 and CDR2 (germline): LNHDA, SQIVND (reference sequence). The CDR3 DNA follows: TGTGCCAGTAGTATCCGGGGGGTAGGCACAGATACGCAGTATTTT. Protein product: CASSIRGVGTDTQYF.

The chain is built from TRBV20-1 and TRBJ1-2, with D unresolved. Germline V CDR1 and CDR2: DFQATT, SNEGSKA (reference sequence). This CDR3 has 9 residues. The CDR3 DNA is TGCAGCGAAAACTATGGCTACACCTTC. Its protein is CSENYGYTF.

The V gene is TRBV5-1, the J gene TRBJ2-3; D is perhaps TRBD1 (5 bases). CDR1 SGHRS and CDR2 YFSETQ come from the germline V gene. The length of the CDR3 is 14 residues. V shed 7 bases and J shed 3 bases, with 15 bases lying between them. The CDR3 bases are TGCGCCAGCCGTCTATCGACAGAAACAGATACGCAGTATTTT. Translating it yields CASRLSTETDTQYF.